This T cell receptor (beta chain) appears in the sequencing data of a study of T cell changes during pregnancy in multiple sclerosis. Using immunoSEQ multiplex PCR, the repertoire was profiled, and TCRdb retains in-frame clones only, with some absent. The data hold around 64,000 clones, with approximately 93% observed a single time. CDR3 length: 16 amino acids. Germline V gene lookup returns CDR1 MDHEN and CDR2 SYDVKM. The J segment lost 2 bases and the V segment lost 7 bases, leaving 12 bases of the junction unmatched. This specimen consisted of CD8+ T cells from peripheral blood mononuclear cells, obtained in the third trimester of pregnancy. The V gene is TRBV28, the J gene TRBJ1-1; 8 nucleotides align to TRBD1. This receptor was identified in a female donor with multiple sclerosis, enrolled in a pregnancy study. CDR3 amino acids: CASTSSPRGPNTEAFF. As DNA, the CDR3 is TGTGCCAGCACCTCCTCCCCCAGGGGGCCCAACACTGAAGCTTTCTTT. Combining the CDR3 with reference TRBV28 and TRBJ1-1 gives the whole variable domain DVKVTQSSRYLVKRTGEKVFLECVQDMDHENMFWYRQDPGLGLRLIYFSYDVKMKEKGDIPEGYSVSREKKERFSLILESASTNQTSMYLCASTSSPRGPNTEAFFGQGTRLTVV.